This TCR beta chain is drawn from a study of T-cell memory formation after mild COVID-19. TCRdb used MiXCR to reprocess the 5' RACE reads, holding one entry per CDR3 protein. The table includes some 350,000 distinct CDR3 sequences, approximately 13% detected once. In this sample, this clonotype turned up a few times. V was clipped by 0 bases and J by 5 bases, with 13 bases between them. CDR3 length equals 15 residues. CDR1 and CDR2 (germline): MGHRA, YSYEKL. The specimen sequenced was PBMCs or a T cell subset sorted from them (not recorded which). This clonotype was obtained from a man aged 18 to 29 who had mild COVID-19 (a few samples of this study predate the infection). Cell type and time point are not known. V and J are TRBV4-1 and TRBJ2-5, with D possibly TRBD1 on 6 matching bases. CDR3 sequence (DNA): TGCGCCAGCAGCCAAGATCTTCGACAGGCGGAGACCCAGTACTTC. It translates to CASSQDLRQAETQYF.